This is a list of T cell receptor beta chains from one sample in a study of blood T cell repertoires in COVID-19. Clones were sequenced by immunoSEQ multiplex PCR, and TCRdb holds only the in-frame ones, with some missing. The sample includes 50,000 to 60,000 clones, roughly four fifths of them seen just once. Material: peripheral blood. These receptors came from a human donor in a cohort sampled during active or convalescent COVID-19. Both conserved end residues are part of each CDR3. A D gene is named only where the DNA matches it firmly. Only part of the rows carry a size: once, few, many, or a class if the clone is expanded.

d_call,j_call,v_call,clone_size,cdr3_aa,cdr3_nt
TRBD2,TRBJ2-2,TRBV7-2,.,CASSLGIAGGRTGELFF,TGTGCCAGCAGCTTAGGGATAGCGGGGGGGCGAACCGGGGAGCTGTTTTTT
TRBD1,TRBJ1-1,TRBV23-1,once,CASSQKKGTGPLNTEAFF,TGCGCCAGCAGTCAAAAAAAAGGGACAGGGCCCCTGAACACTGAAGCTTTCTTT
.,TRBJ2-7,TRBV7-2,.,CASTLSSGTYEQYF,TGTGCCAGCACTTTATCCTCCGGGACCTACGAGCAGTACTTC
.,TRBJ2-2,TRBV5-6,.,CASLRGGVMGTGELFF,TGTGCCAGCCTACGGGGTGGGGTAATGGGCACCGGGGAGCTGTTTTTT
TRBD1,TRBJ2-7,TRBV4-2,.,CASSASTGTGVSYEQYF,TGTGCCAGCAGCGCGAGTACCGGGACAGGGGTCTCCTACGAGCAGTACTTC
.,TRBJ1-5,TRBV25-1,.,CASRGHPDQPQHF,TGTGCCAGCAGGGGCCACCCCGATCAGCCCCAGCATTTT
.,TRBJ1-3,TRBV7-2,.,CASSAESGNTIYF,TGTGCCAGCAGCGCTGAGTCCGGAAACACCATATATTTT
.,TRBJ1-5,TRBV12-3/TRBV12-4,once,CASSPNTRAQHF,TGTGCCAGCAGCCCTAACACTAGGGCCCAGCATTTT
.,TRBJ1-4,TRBV19,.,CASSIPQGSNEKLFF,TGTGCCAGTAGTATTCCTCAGGGGAGCAATGAAAAACTGTTTTTT
.,TRBJ1-2,TRBV4-3,once,CASSQDIGVYGYTF,TGCGCCAGCAGCCAAGATATCGGGGTTTATGGCTACACCTTC
.,TRBJ2-6,TRBV5-1,.,CASSLTAPFGFAGGANVLTF,TGCGCCAGCAGCTTGACAGCCCCTTTTGGTTTTGCGGGAGGGGCCAACGTCCTGACTTTC
.,TRBJ2-2,TRBV27,.,CASGLNGGPTGELFF,TGTGCCAGCGGTCTAAATGGGGGCCCGACCGGGGAGCTGTTTTTT
TRBD1,TRBJ2-1,TRBV11-2,few,CASSLNLGQGGNEQFF,TGTGCCAGCAGCTTAAACCTTGGACAGGGGGGCAATGAGCAGTTCTTC
.,TRBJ2-1,TRBV7-2,.,CASSLRGGAGNNEQFF,TGTGCCAGCAGCTTAAGAGGAGGGGCCGGTAACAATGAGCAGTTCTTC
.,TRBJ1-1,TRBV4-2,.,CASSQEAHPGTEAFF,TGTGCCAGCAGCCAAGAGGCCCACCCGGGCACTGAAGCTTTCTTT
TRBD2,TRBJ2-1,TRBV18,once,CASLGGGSGVYNEQFF,TGTGCCAGCCTAGGCGGCGGTAGCGGGGTCTACAATGAGCAGTTCTTC
.,TRBJ2-5,TRBV5-4,.,CASSSGGPQETQYF,TGTGCCAGCAGCTCAGGGGGGCCCCAAGAGACCCAGTACTTC
.,TRBJ2-3,TRBV3-1/TRBV3-2,.,CASSQGRADFTDTQYF,TGTGCCAGCAGCCAAGGAAGAGCGGACTTCACAGATACGCAGTATTTT
.,TRBJ1-3,TRBV10-2,.,CASSEQGGNTIYF,TGCGCCAGCAGTGAACAGGGTGGAAACACCATATATTTT
.,TRBJ2-5,TRBV5-1,.,CASSPRGRLYQETQYF,TGCGCCAGCAGCCCCCGCGGCAGACTGTACCAAGAGACCCAGTACTTC
.,TRBJ1-1,TRBV5-5,.,CASSPRLQGNVNTEAFF,TGTGCCAGCAGCCCAAGACTTCAGGGTAACGTAAACACTGAAGCTTTCTTT
TRBD1,TRBJ1-1,TRBV5-5,.,CASSLDRVPTEAFF,TGTGCCAGCAGCCTAGACAGGGTGCCCACTGAAGCTTTCTTT
TRBD2,TRBJ2-1,TRBV29-1,.,CSVSSGSSYNEQFF,TGCAGCGTTTCTAGCGGGAGCTCCTACAATGAGCAGTTCTTC